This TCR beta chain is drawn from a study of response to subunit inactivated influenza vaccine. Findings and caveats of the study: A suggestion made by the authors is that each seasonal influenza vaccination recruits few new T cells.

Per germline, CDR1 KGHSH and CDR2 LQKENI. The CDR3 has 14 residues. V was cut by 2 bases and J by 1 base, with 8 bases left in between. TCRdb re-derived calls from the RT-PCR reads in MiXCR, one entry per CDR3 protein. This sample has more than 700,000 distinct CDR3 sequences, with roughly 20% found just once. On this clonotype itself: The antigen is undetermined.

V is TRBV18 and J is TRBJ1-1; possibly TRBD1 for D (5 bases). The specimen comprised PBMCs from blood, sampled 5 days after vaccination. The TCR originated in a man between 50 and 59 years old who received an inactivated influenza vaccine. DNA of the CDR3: TGTGCCAGCTCACCAGGGACGGAGAACACTGAAGCTTTCTTT. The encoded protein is CASSPGTENTEAFF.